The source of this TCR beta chain is a study of patients and donors after allogeneic stem cell transplantation. Trimming removed 3 bases from V and 3 bases from J, with 11 bases in between. The CDR3 is 13 residues long. The V gene's germline CDR1 is DFQATT and CDR2 SNEGSKA (reference sequence). TCRdb passed the RT-PCR reads through MiXCR, listing each CDR3 protein once. The repertoire holds about a million distinct CDR3 sequences, with roughly 17% as singletons. The source material was blood, either unsorted or a sorted T cell fraction (not recorded which). This rearrangement joins TRBV20-1 to TRBJ2-5; D tentatively fits TRBD1 or TRBD2 (6 bases each). The clonotype was recovered from a human donor who was either an allogeneic HSCT recipient or a stem cell or donor lymphocyte infusion donor (not recorded which). It is not recorded whose cells these are; they may come from a transplant donor. The CDR3 protein is CSARSGAEETQYF. As DNA, the CDR3 is TGCAGTGCTAGGTCGGGGGCGGAAGAGACCCAGTACTTC.